The 5 T cell receptor beta chains given below trace back to one sample, sequenced in a study of blood T cell repertoires in COVID-19. Assay: immunoSEQ multiplex PCR; the TCRdb copy retains only in-frame clones and omits some. Of approximately 260,000 clones in the sample, approximately 86% are singletons; the top ten hold about 6%. The sample consisted of PBMCs or T cells enriched from blood (not recorded which). Receptor source: a young woman with acute COVID-19.

This clone was seen just once. The gene calls are TRBV5-4 and TRBJ2-3; 9 nucleotides agree with TRBD2. CDR1 is SGHNT and CDR2 is YYREEE in the germline V gene (reference sequence). Germline trimming cut 1 base from V and 9 bases from J; bases unmatched to any gene: 12. CDR3 length: 16 residues. This chain's CDR3 is CASSLWRGGGVTTQYF. In DNA form, the CDR3 reads TGTGCCAGCAGCTTGTGGCGGGGGGGAGGCGTTACCACGCAGTATTTT.

The V gene is TRBV2, the J gene TRBJ2-5; TRBD1 aligns across 9 bases. V dropped 3 bases and J dropped 4; count of bases not matched to a gene: 9. Germline V gene lookup returns CDR1 SNHLY and CDR2 FYNNEI. CDR3 length: 16 amino acids. CDR3 DNA sequence: TGTGCCAGCAGTGAGACCGGGACAGGGTTTGTAGAGACCCAGTACTTC. It yields the protein CASSETGTGFVETQYF.

The chain carries TRBV2 and TRBJ1-5, with TRBD1 matching over 9 bases. CDR1 and CDR2 from the germline V gene are SNHLY and FYNNEI. With 9 bases clipped from V and 6 bases from J, the junction kept 12 bases outside the gene matches. The CDR3 contains 15 residues. The DNA of the CDR3 is TGTGCCAGTCGCAAACCGGGACAGGGTAGTCAGCCCCAGCATTTT. The encoded protein is CASRKPGQGSQPQHF.

V is TRBV5-5 and J is TRBJ2-2; a possible D gene is TRBD1 (5 bases). The CDR3 covers 14 residues. The ends were cut back, 1 base at V and 3 bases at J, with 7 bases in the middle. Germline CDR1 and CDR2: SGHKS and YYEKEE (reference sequence). The CDR3 loop is CASSLRGDTGELFF. DNA of the CDR3: TGTGCCAGCAGCTTGAGGGGTGACACCGGGGAGCTGTTTTTT. Looking up the rest from reference TRBV5-5 and TRBJ2-2 gives the full variable domain: DAGVTQSPTHLIKTRGQQVTLRCSPISGHKSVSWYQQVLGQGPQFIFQYYEKEERGRGNFPDRFSARQFPNYSSELNVNALLLGDSALYLCASSLRGDTGELFFGEGSRLTVL.

This rearrangement joins TRBV3-1 (or the pseudogene TRBV3-2) to TRBJ2-7, with 14 bases aligning to TRBD2. The CDR3 has 18 residues. Germline-derived CDR1 and CDR2 are LGHDT and YNNKEL (reference sequence). The V gene end was trimmed by 4 bases and the J gene end by 6 bases; junction bases not matched to a gene: 14. The CDR3 DNA is TGTGCCAGCAGCCTTGGACTAGCGGGGGGCGCGCAAACGGGCGAGCAGTACTTC. Amino acid sequence: CASSLGLAGGAQTGEQYF.